A single sample gave rise to the 11 T cell receptor beta chains below, sequenced in a study of blood T cell repertoires in COVID-19. Some clones are missing from TCRdb's copy, which holds only in-frame ones; the method was immunoSEQ multiplex PCR. The sample lists about 150,000 clones, over 75% occurring once. Sequencing was done on a sample of peripheral blood. The receptors were sampled from a young man with COVID-19, enrolled during active disease.

J is TRBJ1-5 and V is TRBV28, with 10 bases lining up with TRBD1. The V and J ends lost 7 bases and 10 bases, in that order; junction bases with no gene match: 16. CDR1 is MDHEN and CDR2 is SYDVKM in the germline V gene. This CDR3 has 16 amino acids. CDR3 amino acids: CASTLRDRGRVDPQHF. The CDR3 DNA sequence: TGTGCCAGCACCCTACGGGACAGGGGTAGAGTCGACCCCCAGCATTTT.

In the case of this clone: A junction boundary mismatches the germline segment, possibly from a read error. V usage is TRBV18 and J usage is TRBJ1-4, with 9 bases lining up with TRBD1. The germline V gene encodes CDR1 KGHSH and CDR2 LQKENI. The CDR3 consists of 15 residues. CDR3 DNA: TGTGCCAGCTCACCGATCGGACAGGGGAATGAAAAACTGCTTTTT. Translated: CASSPIGQGNEKLLF.

This clone was found once. The chain uses TRBV5-4 and TRBJ2-4; D is undetermined. V lost 0 bases and J 6 bases, leaving 10 bases between the germline ends. The CDR3 is 14 residues long. Germline-derived CDR1 and CDR2 are SGHNT and YYREEE (reference sequence). This CDR3 reads CASSLDPTGNIQYF. CDR3 sequence (DNA): TGTGCCAGCAGCTTGGATCCTACCGGAAACATTCAGTACTTC.

The CDR3: CASSIGTGHYEQYF. CDR3 DNA: TGTGCCAGCAGCATAGGGACAGGCCATTACGAGCAGTACTTC. The chain links TRBV5-6 to TRBJ2-7; 8 bases line up with TRBD1. V was clipped by 4 bases and J by 4 bases; unmatched bases: 7. Looked up from germline, CDR1 is SGHDT and CDR2 is YYEEEE. CDR3 length: 14 amino acids.

The J gene is TRBJ2-5, the V gene TRBV9; 9 bases agree with TRBD2. The J segment lost 4 bases and the V segment lost 3 bases, leaving 7 bases of the junction unmatched. The germline gives CDR1 SGDLS, CDR2 YYNGEE. This CDR3 region has 15 residues. The CDR3 region is CASSAIAGAGETQYF. The CDR3 region has the DNA TGTGCCAGCAGCGCCATAGCGGGAGCGGGAGAGACCCAGTACTTC.

The chain employs TRBV4-3 and TRBJ2-1; D is ambiguous. The CDR3 contains 14 residues. Germline V gene sequence: CDR1 LGHNA, CDR2 YSLEER. Deletions cut 4 bases from V and 7 bases from J, with 14 bases between. The CDR3 here is CASSRGHVGNEQFF. Written as DNA, the CDR3 is TGCGCCAGCAGCCGCGGTCATGTGGGTAATGAGCAGTTCTTC.

The V and J genes are TRBV6-5 and TRBJ1-6; 7 bases fit TRBD1. Germline CDR1 reads MNHEY; CDR2 reads SVGAGI. The trim removed 6 bases at V and 10 bases at J, leaving 9 bases unmatched. This CDR3 region has 14 residues. The CDR3: CASSQGGPRSPLHF. As DNA, the CDR3 is TGTGCCAGCAGCCAAGGGGGCCCACGATCACCCCTCCACTTT.

This rearrangement joins TRBV6-5 to TRBJ2-4, with D perhaps TRBD2 (6 bases). Germline V gene sequence: CDR1 MNHEY, CDR2 SVGAGI. Trimming removed 7 bases from V and 3 bases from J, with 16 bases in between. The CDR3 extends over 15 amino acids. The CDR3 DNA follows: TGTGCCAGCACTAGACTAGATGTTAGCAAAAACATTCAGTACTTC. This encodes CASTRLDVSKNIQYF.

The chain has TRBV15 and TRBJ1-5; 9 positions match TRBD1. The CDR3 consists of 18 residues. CDR1 is LNHNV, CDR2 YYDKDF, per germline (reference sequence). The V gene end was trimmed by 5 bases and the J gene end by 3 bases; junction bases not matched to a gene: 14. The CDR3, as DNA: TGTGCCACCAGCTCTGGACAGGGGTCGTATCTTTTCAATCAGCCCCAGCATTTT. This translates into CATSSGQGSYLFNQPQHF.

V and J are TRBV7-9 and TRBJ1-1, with D perhaps TRBD1 (6 bases). Per the germline V gene, CDR1 is SEHNR and CDR2 is FQNEAQ (reference sequence). Trimming took 5 bases from V and 7 from J, leaving 11 bases between them. The CDR3 is 12 residues long. This chain's CDR3 is CASSGGGIEAFF. CDR3 sequence (DNA): TGTGCCAGCAGCGGGGGCGGAATTGAAGCTTTCTTT. Full variable domain (outside the CDR3, taken from reference TRBV7-9 and TRBJ1-1): DTGVSQNPRHKITKRGQNVTFRCDPISEHNRLYWYRQTLGQGPEFLTYFQNEAQLEKSRLLSDRFSAERPKGSFSTLEIQRTEQGDSAMYLCASSGGGIEAFFGQGTRLTVV.

This CDR3 is CASSQQAQETQYF. The CDR3, as DNA: TGTGCCAGCAGTCAACAGGCACAAGAGACCCAGTACTTC. The rearrangement joins TRBV6-5 to TRBJ2-5; D is perhaps TRBD1 (5 bases). Germline V CDR1 and CDR2: MNHEY, SVGAGI. CDR3 length equals 13 residues. Trimming removed 5 bases from V and 2 bases from J, with 9 bases in between.